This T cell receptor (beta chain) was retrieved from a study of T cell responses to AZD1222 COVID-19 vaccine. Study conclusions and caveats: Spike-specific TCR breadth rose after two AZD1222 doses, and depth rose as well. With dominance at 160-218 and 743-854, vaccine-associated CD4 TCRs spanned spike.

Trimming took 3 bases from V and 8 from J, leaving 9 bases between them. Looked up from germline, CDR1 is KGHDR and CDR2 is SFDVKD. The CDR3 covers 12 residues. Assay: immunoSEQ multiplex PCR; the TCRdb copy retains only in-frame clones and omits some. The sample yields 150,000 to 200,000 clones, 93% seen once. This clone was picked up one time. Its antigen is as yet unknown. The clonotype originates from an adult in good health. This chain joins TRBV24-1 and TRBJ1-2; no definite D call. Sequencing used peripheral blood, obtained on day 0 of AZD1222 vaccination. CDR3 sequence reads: CATSDELRGYTF. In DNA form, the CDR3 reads TGTGCCACCAGTGATGAGTTGAGGGGCTACACCTTC.